The clone carrying this T cell receptor (beta chain) was recorded at least ten times. The antigen is not known. Germline V gene data show CDR1 as MNHNY and CDR2 as SVGAGI (reference sequence). The CDR3 has 18 amino acids. J was trimmed by 4 bases and V by 2 bases; bases with no gene match: 10. Per individual sample, total RNA of at least 5.5 micrograms was extracted. The data were obtained in a study of blood T cells in healthy people across ages. As for the study in general: Capture by template switching was about one barcoded beta molecule per two T cells. Study outcomes and limitations: TCR beta diversity was tightly associated with the proportion of naive T cells.

A second PCR of roughly 7 to 11 cycles used a sample-barcoded 5' primer and a J-beta primer mix. TCRdb itself ran the 5' RACE reads through MiXCR, one entry per CDR3 protein. The sample carries about 580,000 distinct CDR3 sequences, 45% to 55% recorded once. This chain uses TRBV6-6 with TRBJ2-1; TRBD2 aligns across 11 bases. Material: blood. This clonotype originated in a man older than 75 in good health. This CDR3 reads CASSYGETSGNRYNEQFF. CDR3 coding DNA: TGTGCCAGCAGTTACGGCGAGACTAGCGGGAACAGGTACAATGAGCAGTTCTTC.